This paragraph reports one TCR beta chain. Its antigen is still unknown. The data derive from a study of shared clonotypes between healthy human individuals. Investigators divided CD4+ cells into CD45RA+ naive and CD45RA-negative memory subsets. The study, taken as a whole, reports: The study generally estimated greater richness for naive than memory subsets.

The germline gives CDR1 SGDLS, CDR2 YYNGEE. The junction had 9 bases not matched to a gene; V was cut back by 0 bases and J by 4 bases. The CDR3 has 17 residues. Investigators spread the genomic DNA of each subset evenly over several immunoSEQ plates. This table comes from immunoSEQ multiplex PCR, and its TCRdb copy is limited to in-frame clones, with some not included. The sample records fewer than 3 million clones, roughly 92% being singletons. This TCR came from a man between 18 and 35 years old in good health. Some clones in this sample may be carry-over from other donors' samples. The chain couples TRBV9 to TRBJ2-3, with 9 bases that match TRBD2. The sample was naive CD4+ T cells from PBMCs. The subset denotes: CD45RA+ positively selected. This CDR3 is CASSVDGRLAEADTQYF. The CDR3 DNA reads as TGTGCCAGCAGCGTAGATGGGAGACTAGCGGAAGCAGATACGCAGTATTTT.